This T cell receptor (beta chain) was documented in a study of preoperative IRX-2 immunotherapy in early breast cancer. Germline V gene data show CDR1 as SGHKS and CDR2 as YYEKEE (reference sequence). This CDR3 has 16 residues. V lost 0 bases to trimming and J lost 1 base; unmatched junction nucleotides: 2. Profiled with immunoSEQ multiplex PCR; TCRdb holds only in-frame clones, not every one. The sample lists 10,000 to 15,000 clones, just over 90% occurring once. Treatment here: preoperative locoregional IRX-2 cytokine immunotherapy. The rearrangement links TRBV5-5 to TRBJ1-4, with 8 bases fitting TRBD1. The receptor's source is a human donor with breast cancer. The sample was collected from a patient treated with IRX-2 immunotherapy. The CDR3 DNA sequence: TGTGCCAGCAGCTTGGGGACAGGGCGAACTAATGAAAAACTGTTTTTT. Its protein product is CASSLGTGRTNEKLFF. Looking up the rest from reference TRBV5-5 and TRBJ1-4 gives the full variable domain: DAGVTQSPTHLIKTRGQQVTLRCSPISGHKSVSWYQQVLGQGPQFIFQYYEKEERGRGNFPDRFSARQFPNYSSELNVNALLLGDSALYLCASSLGTGRTNEKLFFGSGTQLSVL.